This note documents a single TCR beta chain sequence. The sample carries other DNA sequences with the same CDR3. The data derive from a study of blood T cell repertoires in COVID-19. Study background: Donors in the United States, Italy and Spain gave samples during acute or convalescent COVID-19. PBMCs, B-cell-depleted T cells, or T cells provided the cDNA or gDNA that made up the material.

Seattle patients were enrolled during active infection and followed longitudinally. CDR1 and CDR2 from the germline V gene are LNHNV and YYDKDF (reference sequence). The CDR3 covers 17 residues. The junction had 6 bases not matched to a gene; V was cut back by 0 bases and J by 3 bases. In the study's own analysis: Reference gene primer amplification in the assay estimated nucleated cell counts. Assay used: immunoSEQ multiplex PCR; TCRdb lists only in-frame clones, some missing. The V and J calls and clone size were taken over from that table, and D and trimming were inferred from the DNA. The table includes 450,000 or so clones, about 87% detected once.

Material for sequencing was peripheral blood. V is TRBV15 and J is TRBJ2-1; 9 bases align to TRBD2. The clonotype was recovered from a man between 18 and 35 years old with COVID-19, enrolled during active disease. The CDR3 DNA sequence: TGTGCCACCAGCAGAGATCGGCCAGCGGGGGGCTACAATGAGCAGTTCTTC. It is translated as CATSRDRPAGGYNEQFF.